Listed here are 28 T cell receptor beta chains from one sample, sequenced in a study of T cells in Graves' hyperthyroidism and ophthalmopathy. It was RNA transcripts that yielded the amplified TCR beta CDR3 regions. Researchers ran a first-round RT-PCR on the TCR CDR3 using the HTBI primer set. TCRdb ran MiXCR on the multiplex PCR reads and lists one entry per CDR3 protein. The sample includes over 700,000 distinct CDR3 sequences, approximately 36% seen only once; the top ten take more than 25%. Sequencing input: blood. The receptors here all came from a woman aged 40 to 55 with Graves' hyperthyroidism.

The V gene is TRBV25-1, the J gene TRBJ2-5, with TRBD1 matching over 9 bases. Germline V CDR1 and CDR2: MGHDK, SYGVNS. V gave up 0 bases and J gave up 4 bases; unmatched junction bases: 6. The CDR3 has 16 residues. CDR3 bases: TGTGCCAGCAGTGAATACACGGGACAGGGACGAGAGACCCAGTACTTC. The encoded protein is CASSEYTGQGRETQYF.

This chain links TRBV19 with TRBJ2-7; D call uncertain. Between the trimmed V and J ends, which lost 9 bases and 2 bases, there was a span of 20 bases. Germline CDR1 LNHDA, CDR2 SQIVND (reference sequence). There are 15 residues in the CDR3. CDR3 DNA: TGTGCCAGCAGTCCTAGGGTAGTCGCCACCTACGAGCAGTACTTC. Translating gives CASSPRVVATYEQYF. Based on the CDR3 plus reference TRBV19 and TRBJ2-7, the full variable domain is DGGITQSPKYLFRKEGQNVTLSCEQNLNHDAMYWYRQDPGQGLRLIYYSQIVNDFQKGDIAEGYSVSREKKESFPLTVTSAQKNPTAFYLCASSPRVVATYEQYFGPGTRLTVT.

This clonotype was detected ten times or more. The rearrangement links TRBV5-6 to TRBJ2-5; TRBD2 aligns across 10 bases. The CDR3 loop spans 15 amino acids. Germline CDR1 reads SGHDT; CDR2 reads YYEEEE. V lost 1 base to trimming and J lost 7 bases; unmatched junction nucleotides: 7. The CDR3 loop reads CASSLSAGGHATQYF. The CDR3 DNA follows: TGTGCCAGCAGCTTGTCAGCGGGAGGGCACGCGACCCAGTACTTC.

The chain uses TRBV15 and TRBJ1-5; D gene ambiguous. The CDR3 sequence is 16 residues long. V lost 3 bases to trimming and J lost 11 bases, with 23 bases between them. Germline loops: CDR1 LNHNV, CDR2 YYDKDF (reference sequence). Written as DNA, the CDR3 is TGTGCCACCAGCAGTGGAAGTCTCAGCGGGGAAGAGACCCAGCATTTT. This translates into CATSSGSLSGEETQHF.

There are many counts of this clonotype. The chain uses TRBV2 and TRBJ2-2, with no clear D. This CDR3 is 13 amino acids long. With 2 bases removed from V and 6 bases from J, the gap between germline ends came to 7 bases. Germline loops: CDR1 SNHLY, CDR2 FYNNEI. The chain's CDR3 is CASSEYVPGELFF. The CDR3 nucleotides are TGTGCCAGCAGTGAATACGTCCCCGGGGAGCTGTTTTTT.

A few counts support this clonotype. The chain is built from TRBV28 and TRBJ2-7; 8 bases map to TRBD2. The ends lost 8 bases at V and 4 bases at J; junction bases unmatched: 13. Germline CDR1 and CDR2: MDHEN and SYDVKM. This CDR3 has 15 amino acids. CDR3 region: CASSRSGTSLYEQYF. The DNA of the CDR3 is TGTGCCAGCTCTAGGTCCGGGACTAGTCTTTACGAGCAGTACTTC.

The CDR3 DNA sequence: TGCGGCACACCCCCGAAGACAGGGGGTGAAGCTTTCTTT. This sequence encodes CGTPPKTGGEAFF. V and J are TRBV20-1 and TRBJ1-1, with 9 positions matching TRBD1. CDR1 and CDR2 (germline): DFQATT, SNEGSKA (reference sequence). This CDR3 has 13 amino acids.

The chain is built from TRBV7-2 and TRBJ2-4; 7 bases are shared with TRBD1. The germline gives CDR1 SGHTA, CDR2 FQGNSA. The CDR3 extends over 17 amino acids. V shed 0 bases and J 1 base; nucleotides not matched to a gene: 6. The DNA of the CDR3 is TGTGCCAGCAGCTTAGCAGGGGGCTTCTATGCCAAAAACATTCAGTACTTC. Its translation is CASSLAGGFYAKNIQYF.

About this clonotype: This could be a read error, since a much larger clone is one nucleotide away. The rearrangement uses TRBV11-3 and TRBJ2-2; D is possibly TRBD2 (7 bases). Trimming took off 5 bases at V and 6 bases at J, with 16 bases between the two ends. CDR1 and CDR2 from the germline V gene are SGHNT and YENEEA. This CDR3 is 15 amino acids long. The CDR3 protein is CASSRRGAEAGELFF. The DNA of the CDR3 is TGTGCCAGCAGCCGCCGGGGGGCAGAGGCCGGGGAGCTGTTTTTT.

This clonotype turned up a few times. The chain is built from TRBV11-3 and TRBJ2-7, with D unresolved. Germline V CDR1 and CDR2: SGHNT, YENEEA. The CDR3 totals 16 residues. V was shortened by 1 base and J by 2 bases, with 15 bases between the two germline ends. The CDR3 bases are TGTGCCAGCAGCTTAGGTCTCGGTGTTCCAACCTACGAGCAGTACTTC. It encodes CASSLGLGVPTYEQYF.

This clonotype was seen many times. The rearrangement uses TRBV10-1 and TRBJ2-7; D gene unclear. Germline V gene sequence: CDR1 WNHNN, CDR2 SYGVQD (reference sequence). V lost 0 bases, J lost 2 bases, and 5 bases lay in between. This CDR3 is 13 amino acids long. The CDR3 DNA reads TGCGCCAGCAGTGAGTCGGCTACCTACGAGCAGTACTTC. Amino acids: CASSESATYEQYF.

In nucleotides, the CDR3 is TGTGCCAGCAGTGTCTACAGGGAAAGAACCTACGAGCAGTACTTC. Protein product: CASSVYRERTYEQYF. This chain links TRBV7-2 with TRBJ2-7; a possible D gene is TRBD1 (6 bases). V was clipped by 6 bases and J by 2 bases, with 17 bases between them. CDR3 length equals 15 residues. CDR1 and CDR2 (germline): SGHTA, FQGNSA.

The chain couples TRBV7-8 to TRBJ2-7; 11 bases are shared with TRBD1. This CDR3 has 15 amino acids. Germline V CDR1 and CDR2: SGHVS, FQNEAQ. V gave up 5 bases and J gave up 5 bases; unmatched junction bases: 8. In nucleotides, the CDR3 is TGTGCCAGCAGCCCAACCGGGACAGGGGGGCACGAGCAGTACTTC. It encodes CASSPTGTGGHEQYF.

The chain is built from TRBV7-9 and TRBJ1-1, with D uncertain. Germline V CDR1 and CDR2: SEHNR, FQNEAQ (reference sequence). This CDR3 has 16 residues. Trimming pared 2 bases from V and 0 bases from J, leaving 13 bases between. DNA for the CDR3: TGTGCCAGCAGCTTACCGCGTCTTTCTATGAACACTGAAGCTTTCTTT. It translates to CASSLPRLSMNTEAFF.

The chain has TRBV19 and TRBJ1-1, with D unclear. This CDR3 contains 13 residues. The V gene's germline CDR1 is LNHDA and CDR2 SQIVND (reference sequence). Trimming removed 11 bases at V and 2 bases at J, with 15 bases between. The CDR3 DNA follows: TGTGCCGGCAGTTTGACGAGCAACACTGAAGCTTTCTTT. It codes for CAGSLTSNTEAFF.

The chain links TRBV7-2 to TRBJ1-2, with D tentatively TRBD1 (6 bases). Looked up from germline, CDR1 is SGHTA and CDR2 is FQGNSA. V was trimmed by 5 bases and J by 10 bases, leaving 17 bases between them. The CDR3 covers 13 residues. CDR3 protein: CASSHYRAQTYTF. The CDR3 bases are TGTGCCAGCAGCCACTACAGGGCGCAAACCTACACCTTC.

Written as DNA, the CDR3 is TGTGCCAGCAGCCAAGATCCTCGCGAGCAGTACTTC. Translation: CASSQDPREQYF. The chain carries TRBV3-1 and TRBJ2-7; no clear D gene. Germline CDR1 is LGHDT and CDR2 is YNNKEL (reference sequence). V was trimmed by 0 bases and J by 6 bases, leaving 6 bases between them. CDR3 length: 12 amino acids.

With respect to this clonotype: A single base separates this from a much larger clone, so it may be a read error. The V gene is TRBV19, the J gene TRBJ1-2; 7 nucleotides line up with TRBD1. This CDR3 is 13 amino acids long. Per the germline V gene, CDR1 is LNHDA and CDR2 is SQIVND (reference sequence). The CDR3 bases are TGTGCCAGTAGAACTACAGGGGTCTATGGCCACACCTTC. This codes for CASRTTGVYGHTF.

This clonotype was seen at least ten times. The CDR3 region has the DNA TGTGCCAGCAGTTTAGGCAGGACAGGAGTCTACGAGCAGTACTTC. Residues: CASSLGRTGVYEQYF. The V gene is TRBV12-3 or TRBV12-4, the J gene TRBJ2-7; 7 nucleotides line up with TRBD1. The CDR3 is 15 residues long. V gave up 1 base and J gave up 3 bases; unmatched junction bases: 6.

This clonotype appeared a few times. CDR3 sequence (DNA): TGTGCCGTTCGGGACTCTCGAAATGAAAAACTGTTTTTT. This codes for CAVRDSRNEKLFF. The chain recombines TRBV6-6 with TRBJ1-4; D may be TRBD1 (5 bases). The CDR3 runs to 13 residues. Trimming left V 11 bases short and J 5 bases short, with 15 bases between. Germline-derived CDR1 and CDR2 are MNHNY and SVGAGI (reference sequence).

This clonotype was recorded at least ten times. Its ends do not fully match the called genes, so a read error is possible. This rearrangement joins TRBV12-3 or TRBV12-4 to TRBJ1-6; 7 positions agree with TRBD1. CDR3 length equals 14 residues. The CDR3 region has the DNA TGTGCCAGCAGTCCCGCCCGACAGGGTTCAGCCCTCCACTTT. Translating gives CASSPARQGSALHF.

This clonotype came up many times. The rearrangement joins TRBV20-1 to TRBJ1-2; no clear D gene. The CDR3 contains 12 residues. Per germline, CDR1 DFQATT and CDR2 SNEGSKA (reference sequence). The V gene lost 5 bases and the J gene lost 8 bases, with 15 bases spanning the gap. The CDR3 nucleotides are TGCAGTGCTCCACGTCTATGGTCCGGCTACACCTTC. Its translation is CSAPRLWSGYTF.

This clonotype was found a few times. V is TRBV20-1 and J is TRBJ1-4, with a possible D match to TRBD1 (5 bases). From germline, CDR1 is DFQATT and CDR2 SNEGSKA (reference sequence). CDR3 length equals 13 residues. The DNA of the CDR3 is TGCAGGGCGGGGCGGGGCCTTAATGAAAAACTGTTTTTT. It specifies CRAGRGLNEKLFF.

This clonotype was seen more than once but under ten times. The chain is built from TRBV6-5 and TRBJ2-7, with D uncertain. Per the germline V gene, CDR1 is MNHEY and CDR2 is SVGAGI. This CDR3 region has 17 residues. V was cut by 5 bases and J by 0 bases, with 20 bases left in between. Written as DNA, the CDR3 is TGTGCCAGCAGTAATGGGTTTAGGAACGGCCTCTCCTACGAGCAGTACTTC. It codes for CASSNGFRNGLSYEQYF.

Concerning this clonotype itself: One end of the junction is discordant with germline, which a read error may explain. J is TRBJ2-2 and V is TRBV10-3; 8 bases are a match to TRBD1. The germline gives CDR1 ENHRY, CDR2 SYGVKD. The CDR3 sequence is 14 residues long. The CDR3 protein is CAISESTGAGELFF. For the CDR3, the DNA is TGTGCCATCAGTGAGTCGACAGGGGCCGGAGAGCTGTTTTTT.

The chain carries TRBV28 and TRBJ2-7, with 7 bases that match TRBD1. This CDR3 region has 14 residues. The trim removed 6 bases at V and 4 bases at J, leaving 9 bases unmatched. CDR1 and CDR2 from the germline V gene are MDHEN and SYDVKM. CDR3 bases: TGTGCCAGCAGCGACCGGGACAGAAGATACGAGCAGTACTTC. This codes for CASSDRDRRYEQYF.

The chain uses TRBV7-2 and TRBJ1-2, with TRBD1 matching over 7 bases. With V trimmed by 5 bases and J by 3 bases, 9 bases remained unmatched. Germline CDR1 reads SGHTA; CDR2 reads FQGNSA. This CDR3 has 15 residues. DNA of the CDR3: TGTGCCAGCAGCAAGCGACCCAGGGGGGACTATGGCTACACCTTC. Amino acid sequence: CASSKRPRGDYGYTF.

This clonotype was detected a few times. This rearrangement joins TRBV5-6 to TRBJ1-4; tentative D call: TRBD1 (5 bases). Trimming stripped 4 bases from V and 3 bases from J, with 13 bases between. The CDR3 spans 15 residues. Looked up from germline, CDR1 is SGHDT and CDR2 is YYEEEE. The CDR3 DNA reads TGTGCCAGCAGCCCTAGGGGATCGGCTAATGAAAAACTGTTTTTT. Amino acid sequence: CASSPRGSANEKLFF.